The 20 T cell receptor beta chains below were found in one sample sequenced in a study of Ad26.COV2.S vaccination and SARS-CoV-2 variants. The assay was immunoSEQ multiplex PCR, and TCRdb's table has in-frame clones only and misses some. The sample shows about 370,000 clones, about 88% of them seen only once. Specified treatment: some 19 received Ad26.COV2.S at low or high dose, single or two shots; roughly five received placebo; per-sample allocation not given. It was on day 63 after the first vaccine or placebo injection that samples were taken. Sample: peripheral blood, taken in a trial of Ad26.COV2.S vaccine versus placebo. The receptors here all came from a person aged 18-60 years who received the Ad26.COV2.S COVID-19 vaccine or a placebo.

V is TRBV16 and J is TRBJ2-1; D not resolved. Trimming pared 2 bases from V and 3 bases from J, leaving 8 bases between. The germline V gene encodes CDR1 KGHSY and CDR2 FQNENV. The CDR3 loop spans 14 amino acids. The CDR3 DNA reads TGTGCCAGCAGCCAACGGTTTTTCTACAATGAGCAGTTCTTC. Translation: CASSQRFFYNEQFF.

This chain joins TRBV4-1 and TRBJ2-7, with TRBD2 as a possible D gene (5 bases). The germline V gene encodes CDR1 MGHRA and CDR2 YSYEKL. CDR3 length equals 16 residues. Trimming took off 2 bases at V and 0 bases at J, with 14 bases between the two ends. The CDR3 spells CASSQLLGGSSYEQYF. The CDR3 DNA reads as TGCGCCAGCAGCCAACTGCTAGGAGGTAGCTCCTACGAGCAGTACTTC.

The chain has TRBV29-1 and TRBJ2-3, with 9 bases lining up with TRBD1. Trimming removed 7 bases from V and 3 bases from J; junction bases left unmatched: 8. Per the germline V gene, CDR1 is SQVTM and CDR2 is ANQGSEA. The CDR3 has 14 amino acids. CDR3 protein: CSEIGTGMTDTQYF. The CDR3 coding sequence is TGCAGCGAGATAGGGACAGGGATGACAGATACGCAGTATTTT.

The chain links TRBV5-4 to TRBJ1-6; D is undetermined. This CDR3 contains 18 residues. The germline V gene has CDR1 SGHNT and CDR2 YYREEE (reference sequence). V was trimmed by 1 base and J by 0 bases, leaving 14 bases between them. The CDR3 DNA reads TGTGCCAGCAGCTTGATCGTCCAACCCGGCTCCTATAATTCACCCCTCCACTTT. Translation: CASSLIVQPGSYNSPLHF.

The rearrangement uses TRBV7-8 and TRBJ2-5, with TRBD2 as a possible D gene (6 bases). This CDR3 is built from 17 residues. CDR1 is SGHVS, CDR2 FQNEAQ, per germline. The V end was cut by 7 bases, the J end by 6 bases, with 27 bases between. CDR3 region: CASTQMLGLAIKQTQYF. In nucleotides, the CDR3 is TGTGCCAGCACCCAAATGCTGGGACTTGCGATTAAGCAGACCCAGTACTTC.

The CDR3 DNA reads TGTGCCAGCAGCCCTAGCCGGGTCAACGGTGGCTACACCTTC. Its translation: CASSPSRVNGGYTF. The chain uses TRBV3-1 (or the pseudogene TRBV3-2) and TRBJ1-2; unclear D gene. The V end was cut by 4 bases, the J end by 7 bases, with 16 bases between. The CDR3 extends over 14 amino acids. In germline, CDR1 is LGHDT, CDR2 YNNKEL (reference sequence).

A single count supports this clone. Written as DNA, the CDR3 is TGTGCCAGCTCCCCCACCCAGGCGACGGACCATCGTCGGGAAAAACTGTTTTTT. It specifies CASSPTQATDHRREKLFF. This chain joins TRBV18 and TRBJ1-4, with D hard to call. Per the germline V gene, CDR1 is KGHSH and CDR2 is LQKENI. V dropped 6 bases and J dropped 8 bases, with 28 bases sitting between them. This CDR3 is 18 amino acids long. Together with reference TRBV18 and TRBJ1-4, the CDR3 gives the full variable domain: NAGVMQNPRHLVRRRGQEARLRCSPMKGHSHVYWYRQLPEEGLKFMVYLQKENIIDESGMPKERFSAEFPKEGPSILRIQQVVRGDSAAYFCASSPTQATDHRREKLFFGSGTQLSVL.

V is TRBV9 and J is TRBJ1-2, with a weak D call TRBD1 (6 bases). Germline loops: CDR1 SGDLS, CDR2 YYNGEE. The CDR3 length is 15 residues. V lost 0 bases and J lost 6, with 15 bases in between. In DNA, the CDR3 is TGTGCCAGCAGCGTAGACGCCCAGGGGTATAATGGCTACACCTTC. Its translation is CASSVDAQGYNGYTF.

This chain joins TRBV6-6 and TRBJ2-5; D remains unclear. The CDR3 loop spans 11 amino acids. Trimming removed 7 bases at V and 4 bases at J, with 7 bases between. Germline CDR1 is MNHNY and CDR2 is SVGAGI (reference sequence). The CDR3 loop is CASIGAETQYF. The CDR3 DNA reads TGTGCCAGCATTGGCGCAGAGACCCAGTACTTC.

The chain employs TRBV7-9 and TRBJ1-2; D is perhaps TRBD1 (5 bases). Germline CDR1 is SEHNR and CDR2 is FQNEAQ (reference sequence). The CDR3 is 14 amino acids. The germline V and J ends were trimmed by 5 bases and 8 bases, with 18 bases remaining between them. CDR3 residues: CASSLTDTPWGYTF. CDR3 DNA sequence: TGTGCCAGCAGCCTCACGGACACGCCCTGGGGCTACACCTTC.

V and J are TRBV6-5 and TRBJ1-1; D unresolved. Germline CDR1 is MNHEY and CDR2 is SVGAGI. The CDR3 sequence is 14 residues long. V was pared by 0 bases and J by 5 bases, with 10 bases between. CDR3 nucleotides: TGTGCCAGCAGTTACTCTAGGGCGTATACTGAAGCTTTCTTT. Translating gives CASSYSRAYTEAFF.

This sequence joins TRBV3-1 (or the pseudogene TRBV3-2) and TRBJ1-2; D is unclear. Germline V gives CDR1 LGHDT, CDR2 YNNKEL (reference sequence). V was shortened by 0 bases and J by 6 bases, with 11 bases between the two germline ends. CDR3 size: 14 residues. This CDR3 is CASSQDRADHGYTF. CDR3 DNA: TGTGCCAGCAGCCAAGATCGGGCAGACCATGGCTACACCTTC.

V and J are TRBV6-5 and TRBJ2-6, with D maybe TRBD1 (6 bases). There are 15 residues in the CDR3. The germline V gene has CDR1 MNHEY and CDR2 SVGAGI. V was cut by 7 bases and J by 0 bases, with 10 bases left in between. This CDR3 reads CASNSGASGANVLTF. For the CDR3, the DNA is TGTGCCAGCAACTCAGGGGCCTCTGGGGCCAACGTCCTGACTTTC.

The rearrangement uses TRBV9 and TRBJ1-1, with D possibly being TRBD1 (6 bases). The CDR3 extends over 17 amino acids. Germline V gives CDR1 SGDLS, CDR2 YYNGEE. The V gene lost 0 bases and the J gene lost 5 bases, with 20 bases spanning the gap. This CDR3 reads CASSVDVMGGGLTEAFF. In DNA, the CDR3 is TGTGCCAGCAGCGTAGATGTGATGGGCGGGGGGCTTACTGAAGCTTTCTTT.

The V and J genes are TRBV5-6 and TRBJ2-7; 9 bases map to TRBD2. Germline CDR1 SGHDT, CDR2 YYEEEE. Trimming took 1 base from V and 7 from J; bases not matched to a gene: 6. This CDR3 is built from 14 residues. The CDR3 spells CASSLLAGFTEQYF. CDR3 nucleotide sequence: TGTGCCAGCAGCTTGCTAGCGGGGTTTACGGAGCAGTACTTC.

J is TRBJ2-6 and V is TRBV18; TRBD1 matches 7 bases. The CDR3 is made up of 17 amino acids. Germline V gene data show CDR1 as KGHSH and CDR2 as LQKENI. J lost 0 bases, V lost 4 bases, and 6 bases had no gene match. The CDR3: CASSQGGDDSGANVLTF. The DNA of the CDR3 is TGTGCCAGCTCACAAGGGGGCGACGACTCTGGGGCCAACGTCCTGACTTTC. The full variable domain, its missing parts supplied by reference TRBV18 and TRBJ2-6, is NAGVMQNPRHLVRRRGQEARLRCSPMKGHSHVYWYRQLPEEGLKFMVYLQKENIIDESGMPKERFSAEFPKEGPSILRIQQVVRGDSAAYFCASSQGGDDSGANVLTFGAGSRLTVL.

The genes are TRBV19 and TRBJ1-2; D uncertain. Germline CDR1 LNHDA, CDR2 SQIVND (reference sequence). Trimming pared 3 bases from V and 6 bases from J, leaving 11 bases between. This CDR3 comprises 13 residues. CDR3 DNA sequence: TGTGCCAGTAGTATCGGGGAGCGGCATGGCTACACCTTC. It is translated as CASSIGERHGYTF. Looking up the rest from reference TRBV19 and TRBJ1-2 gives the full variable domain: DGGITQSPKYLFRKEGQNVTLSCEQNLNHDAMYWYRQDPGQGLRLIYYSQIVNDFQKGDIAEGYSVSREKKESFPLTVTSAQKNPTAFYLCASSIGERHGYTFGSGTRLTVV.

The V gene is TRBV6-5, the J gene TRBJ2-4, with unresolved D. Germline values: CDR1 MNHEY, CDR2 SVGAGI. V lost 8 bases to trimming and J lost 13 bases, with 12 bases between them. The CDR3 consists of 10 residues. The CDR3 region is CASWYGEQYF. CDR3 DNA: TGTGCCAGCTGGTATGGTGAGCAGTACTTC.

The chain joins TRBV2 to TRBJ2-5, with a tentative D call TRBD2 (5 bases). V was cut by 7 bases and J by 5 bases, with 14 bases left in between. The CDR3 runs to 13 residues. The germline V gene has CDR1 SNHLY and CDR2 FYNNEI. In DNA form, the CDR3 reads TGTGCCAGCAAAGCGGCCGGGATGGAGACCCAGTACTTC. Translation: CASKAAGMETQYF.

This clone has a handful of counts. The J gene is TRBJ2-7, the V gene TRBV6-5; 13 bases agree with TRBD2. This CDR3 has 15 amino acids. The ends lost 6 bases at V and 6 bases at J; junction bases unmatched: 8. Per germline, CDR1 MNHEY and CDR2 SVGAGI. Written as DNA, the CDR3 is TGTGCCAGCAGCTTACTAGCGGGGGGGCAGATCGAGCAGTACTTC. Translation gives CASSLLAGGQIEQYF.